Following are 28 T cell receptor beta chains from one sample sequenced in a study of T cell clusters in autoimmune cytopenias. Some 40,000 genome equivalents of blood DNA were amplified for TRB. TRB was amplified by touch-down multiplex PCR, primer pools A and B combined. TCRdb processed the multiplex PCR reads again and assigns one entry to each CDR3 protein, with no DNA. Its table lists approximately 14,000 distinct CDR3 sequences. Sequenced input: peripheral blood. The receptors originated from a human donor with an autoimmune cytopenia or autoimmune hepatitis (not recorded which).

The CDR3: CASSAEGQGFEKLFF. The J gene is TRBJ1-4, the V gene TRBV7-9; the TRBD1 assignment by TCRdb is unverifiable without DNA. Per the germline V gene, CDR1 is SEHNR and CDR2 is FQNEAQ (reference sequence). The length of the CDR3 is 15 residues.

The gene calls are TRBV5-4 and TRBJ1-5; TCRdb lists TRBD1, though no DNA is available to test this call. CDR1 and CDR2 from the germline V gene are SGHNT and YYREEE (reference sequence). There are 14 residues in the CDR3. CDR3 sequence reads: CASSSGGTNQPQHF.

The genes are TRBV27 and TRBJ2-1; no DNA is available, so the TRBD2 call from TCRdb remains unchecked. The CDR3 runs 15 residues. Germline values: CDR1 MNHEY, CDR2 SMNVEV (reference sequence). The CDR3 is CASSFSGRALNEQFF.

The chain recombines TRBV6-1 with TRBJ2-2; no DNA is available, so the TRBD2 call from TCRdb remains unchecked. From germline, CDR1 is MNHNS and CDR2 SASEGT. The length of the CDR3 is 15 residues. The CDR3 loop reads CASSYSGPNTGELFF.

The V call is TRBV6-1, the J call TRBJ2-2. The CDR3 is 16 amino acids. CDR1 and CDR2 from the germline V gene are MNHNS and SASEGT. CDR3: CAISQSETANTGELFF.

The rearrangement joins TRBV18 to TRBJ1-2. Germline CDR1 reads KGHSH; CDR2 reads LQKENI. The CDR3 loop spans 15 amino acids. The CDR3 reads CASSPSGGANYGYTF. Based on the CDR3 plus reference TRBV18 and TRBJ1-2, the full variable domain is NAGVMQNPRHLVRRRGQEARLRCSPMKGHSHVYWYRQLPEEGLKFMVYLQKENIIDESGMPKERFSAEFPKEGPSILRIQQVVRGDSAAYFCASSPSGGANYGYTFGSGTRLTVV.

This clonotype is identified as medium-sized from frequency. V and J are TRBV6-1 and TRBJ2-2; with no DNA, the TCRdb D assignment of TRBD2 cannot be verified. The CDR3 is 14 amino acids. CDR1 is MNHNS and CDR2 is SASEGT in the germline V gene. CDR3 protein: CASSPLGHTGELFF.

The chain combines TRBV5-6 with TRBJ1-1; TCRdb proposes TRBD1, but this gene call is untestable without DNA. Per the germline V gene, CDR1 is SGHDT and CDR2 is YYEEEE. CDR3 length equals 16 residues. CDR3 protein: CASSLEAGRQTTEAFF.

The chain has TRBV11-1 and TRBJ2-1; the D gene TCRdb calls, TRBD2, cannot be checked with no DNA. Germline CDR1 and CDR2: SGHAT and FQDESV (reference sequence). The CDR3 sequence is 18 residues long. CDR3 region: CASSFWTSGRASYNEQFF.

The V call is TRBV6-1, the J call TRBJ1-1. The CDR3 contains 14 residues. Germline CDR1 and CDR2: MNHNS and SASEGT. This CDR3 reads CASSYSGLNTEAFF.

The gene calls are TRBV12-3 or TRBV12-4 and TRBJ2-7; the D gene TCRdb calls, TRBD2, cannot be checked with no DNA. The CDR3 consists of 14 residues. CDR3 protein: CASSPLAGAYEQYF.

The chain employs TRBV5-4 and TRBJ2-2; TCRdb selects TRBD1, and the lack of DNA leaves this call unchecked. Germline V gene lookup returns CDR1 SGHNT and CDR2 YYREEE (reference sequence). This CDR3 comprises 14 residues. The CDR3 here is CASSLTGSTGELFF.

By frequency, this clonotype is medium-sized. The chain joins TRBV19 to TRBJ2-7; TCRdb reports TRBD2, a call that lacks DNA to check it against. There are 14 residues in the CDR3. Per germline, CDR1 LNHDA and CDR2 SQIVND (reference sequence). The CDR3 protein is CASSIGLAQDEQYF.

The chain combines TRBV7-2 with TRBJ2-5; without DNA, the TCRdb call of TRBD2 cannot be checked. Germline V CDR1 and CDR2: SGHTA, FQGNSA. The CDR3 runs to 15 residues. The chain's CDR3 is CASSLVSAGVGTQYF. The complete variable domain, with remaining parts taken from reference TRBV7-2 and TRBJ2-5, reads GAGVSQSPSNKVTEKGKDVELRCDPISGHTALYWYRQSLGQGLEFLIYFQGNSAPDKSGLPSDRFSAERTGGSVSTLTIQRTQQEDSAVYLCASSLVSAGVGTQYFGPGTRLLVL.

The V call is TRBV6-1, the J call TRBJ1-2. Germline CDR1 reads MNHNS; CDR2 reads SASEGT. The CDR3 consists of 11 residues. This CDR3 reads CASSEALAGTF.

This chain joins TRBV6-5 and TRBJ1-5; TCRdb reports TRBD1, a call that lacks DNA to check it against. Germline CDR1 is MNHEY and CDR2 is SVGAGI. The CDR3 runs 13 residues. This chain's CDR3 is CASSLDEGKPQHF.

This clonotype counts as medium-sized by frequency. This chain's CDR3 is CSVSRQKNTEAFF. The J gene is TRBJ1-1, the V gene TRBV29-1; TCRdb's D call, TRBD1, is unchecked because there is no DNA. Germline values: CDR1 SQVTM, CDR2 ANQGSEA. This CDR3 has 13 amino acids.

V and J are TRBV7-9 and TRBJ2-7. The germline V gene encodes CDR1 SEHNR and CDR2 FQNEAQ (reference sequence). CDR3 size: 14 residues. The CDR3 reads CASSLGDSSYEQYF.

This chain links TRBV19 with TRBJ1-3; without DNA, the TCRdb call of TRBD1 cannot be checked. The CDR3 covers 15 residues. Germline CDR1 is LNHDA and CDR2 is SQIVND (reference sequence). The CDR3 spells CASRLTGGTGNTIYF.

This chain joins TRBV14 and TRBJ1-5; the D call of TRBD1 rests on TCRdb alone, since no DNA is present to check it. The CDR3 extends over 15 amino acids. Germline CDR1 SGHDN, CDR2 FVKESK. CDR3 residues: CASSHPGQSNQPQHF.

This clonotype is deemed medium-sized by its frequency. This chain connects TRBV29-1 to TRBJ1-3; TCRdb picks TRBD1, but there is no DNA to check that call. The germline V gene encodes CDR1 SQVTM and CDR2 ANQGSEA. This CDR3 contains 15 residues. CDR3 in amino acids: CSVEGTGSAGNTIYF.

The V gene is TRBV5-1, the J gene TRBJ2-1; as DNA is missing, the TRBD2 call by TCRdb cannot be tested. CDR3 size: 16 residues. CDR1 is SGHRS and CDR2 is YFSETQ in the germline V gene. The CDR3 here is CASSPGTSGRLNEQFF.

The gene calls are TRBV5-5 and TRBJ2-5; absent DNA, TCRdb's TRBD2 call cannot be checked. Germline CDR1 reads SGHKS; CDR2 reads YYEKEE (reference sequence). The CDR3 sequence is 15 residues long. The CDR3 loop is CASSLGGRAQETQYF.

Measured by frequency, this clonotype is medium-sized. The chain has TRBV27 and TRBJ2-3; no DNA is available, so the TRBD1 call from TCRdb remains unchecked. CDR1 MNHEY and CDR2 SMNVEV come from the germline V gene (reference sequence). This CDR3 spans 15 amino acids. Here the CDR3 reads CASIARGPSTDTQYF.

The chain links TRBV12-3 or TRBV12-4 to TRBJ2-5; TCRdb's D call, TRBD2, is unchecked because there is no DNA. This CDR3 spans 14 amino acids. CDR3 loop: CASSYGIERGTQYF.

The genes are TRBV6-5 and TRBJ1-2; there is no DNA to check the TCRdb D call of TRBD1. Germline values: CDR1 MNHEY, CDR2 SVGAGI. The CDR3 contains 15 residues. The CDR3 reads CASSPRGTAQRSYTF.

The gene calls are TRBV10-3 and TRBJ1-1. Per germline, CDR1 ENHRY and CDR2 SYGVKD. The CDR3 is 11 amino acids. The CDR3 sequence is CAIKENTEAFF.

The gene calls are TRBV30 and TRBJ2-5; the D gene TCRdb calls, TRBD2, cannot be checked with no DNA. Germline CDR1 GTSNPN, CDR2 SVGIG (reference sequence). The CDR3 extends over 16 amino acids. The chain's CDR3 is CAWSVFSSGRAKTQYF.